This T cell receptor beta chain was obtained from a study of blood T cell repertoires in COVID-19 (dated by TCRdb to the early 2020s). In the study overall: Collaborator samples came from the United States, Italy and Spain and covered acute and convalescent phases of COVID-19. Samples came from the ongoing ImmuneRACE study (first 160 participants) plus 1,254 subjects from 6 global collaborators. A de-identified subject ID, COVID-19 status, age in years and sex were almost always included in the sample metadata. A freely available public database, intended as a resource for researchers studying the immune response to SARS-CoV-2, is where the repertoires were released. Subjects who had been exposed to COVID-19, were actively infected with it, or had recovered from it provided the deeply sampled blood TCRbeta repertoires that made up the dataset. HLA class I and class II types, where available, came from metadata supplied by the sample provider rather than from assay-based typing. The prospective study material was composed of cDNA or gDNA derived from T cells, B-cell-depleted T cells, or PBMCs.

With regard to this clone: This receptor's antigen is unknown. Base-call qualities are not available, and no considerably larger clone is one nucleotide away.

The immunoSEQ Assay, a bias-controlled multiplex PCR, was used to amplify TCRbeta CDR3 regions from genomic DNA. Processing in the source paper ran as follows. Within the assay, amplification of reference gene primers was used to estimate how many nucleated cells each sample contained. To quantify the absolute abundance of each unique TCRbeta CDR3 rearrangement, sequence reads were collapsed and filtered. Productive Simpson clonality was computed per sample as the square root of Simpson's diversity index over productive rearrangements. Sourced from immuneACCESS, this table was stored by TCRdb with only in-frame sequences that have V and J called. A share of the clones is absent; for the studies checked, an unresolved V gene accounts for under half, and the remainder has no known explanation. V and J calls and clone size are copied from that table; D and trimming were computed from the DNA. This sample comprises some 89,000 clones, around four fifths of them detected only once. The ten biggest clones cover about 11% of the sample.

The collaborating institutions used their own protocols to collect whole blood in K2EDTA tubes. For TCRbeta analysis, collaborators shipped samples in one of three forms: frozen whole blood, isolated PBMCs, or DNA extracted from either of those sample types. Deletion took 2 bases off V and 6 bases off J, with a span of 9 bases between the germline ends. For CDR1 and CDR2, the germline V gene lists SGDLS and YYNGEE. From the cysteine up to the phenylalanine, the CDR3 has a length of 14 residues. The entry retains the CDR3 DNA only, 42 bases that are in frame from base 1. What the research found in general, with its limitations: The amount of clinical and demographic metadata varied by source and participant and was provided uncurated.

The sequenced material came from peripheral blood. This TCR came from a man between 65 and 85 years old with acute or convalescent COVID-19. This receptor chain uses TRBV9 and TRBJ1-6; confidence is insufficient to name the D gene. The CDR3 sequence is CASSVEHSNSPLHF. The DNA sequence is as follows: TGTGCCAGCAGCGTTGAGCATTCTAATTCACCCCTCCACTTT. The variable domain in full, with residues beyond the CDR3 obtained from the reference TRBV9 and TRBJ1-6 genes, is DSGVTQTPKHLITATGQRVTLRCSPRSGDLSVYWYQQSLDQGLQFLIQYYNGEERAKGNILERFSAQQFPDLHSELNLSSLELGDSALYFCASSVEHSNSPLHFGNGTRLTVT.